This T cell receptor beta chain is drawn from a study of T cells in Graves' hyperthyroidism and ophthalmopathy. In the study overall: Peripheral blood was taken when the disease was first diagnosed, before any treatment began.

What was amplified from RNA transcripts were TCR beta CDR3 regions. With the HTBI primer set, the TCR CDR3 went through a first round of RT-PCR. In TCRdb, the multiplex PCR reads were re-called with MiXCR into one record per CDR3 protein. Of over 450,000 distinct CDR3 sequences listed, about a sixth are singletons. The germline V gene encodes CDR1 MDHEN and CDR2 SYDVKM. The length of the CDR3 is 13 residues. Trimming took off 8 bases at V and 4 bases at J, with 14 bases between the two ends. Clinical symptoms, serum thyroxine and TRAb, thyroid ultrasound and orbital computed tomography were used for the diagnoses. Findings of the study overall: For ophthalmopathy, model prediction preceded onset by a median about 6.4 months. Classification by a 13 V-J model distinguished ophthalmopathy from stable hyperthyroidism.

This clonotype came up many times. Its target is unknown. The sequencing sample was made of blood. This receptor was identified in a woman aged 18-35 years with Graves' ophthalmopathy. V usage is TRBV28 and J usage is TRBJ1-1; weak D call: TRBD1 (6 bases). CDR3 bases: TGTGCCAGCGCCCGACGGGGGCGCACTGAAGCTTTCTTT. Its protein is CASARRGRTEAFF.